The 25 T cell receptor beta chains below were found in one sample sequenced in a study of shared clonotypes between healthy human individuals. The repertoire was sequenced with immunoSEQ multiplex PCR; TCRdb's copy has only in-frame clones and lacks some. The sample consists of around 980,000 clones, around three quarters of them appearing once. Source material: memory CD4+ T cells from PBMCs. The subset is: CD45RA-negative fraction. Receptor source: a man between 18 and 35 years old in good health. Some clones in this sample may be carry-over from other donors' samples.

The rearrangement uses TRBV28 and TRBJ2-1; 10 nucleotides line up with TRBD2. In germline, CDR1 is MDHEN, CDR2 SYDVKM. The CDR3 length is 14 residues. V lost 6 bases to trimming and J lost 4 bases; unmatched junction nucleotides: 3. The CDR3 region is CASRVSGRYNEQFF. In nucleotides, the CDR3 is TGTGCCAGCAGAGTTAGCGGGAGGTACAATGAGCAGTTCTTC.

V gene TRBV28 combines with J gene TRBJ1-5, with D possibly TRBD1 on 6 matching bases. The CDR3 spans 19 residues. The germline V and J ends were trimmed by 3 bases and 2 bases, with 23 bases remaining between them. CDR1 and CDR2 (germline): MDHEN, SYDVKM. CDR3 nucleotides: TGTGCCAGCAGTTTCTTATCCTTTCGGGGGCTACGGGGCAATCAGCCCCAGCATTTT. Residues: CASSFLSFRGLRGNQPQHF.

CDR3 nucleotide sequence: TGCGCCAGCAGCTCTCTAGCGGGAGTTAGGGGGAGCACAGATACGCAGTATTTT. Translated: CASSSLAGVRGSTDTQYF. This chain connects TRBV5-1 to TRBJ2-3, with 10 bases that match TRBD2. The germline gives CDR1 SGHRS, CDR2 YFSETQ. J lost 0 bases, V lost 3 bases, and 10 bases had no gene match. The length of the CDR3 is 18 residues.

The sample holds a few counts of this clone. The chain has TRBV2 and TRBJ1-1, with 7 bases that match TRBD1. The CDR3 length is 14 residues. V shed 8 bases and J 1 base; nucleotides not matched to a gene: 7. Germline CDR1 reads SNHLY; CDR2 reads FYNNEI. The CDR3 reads CASGRQGENTEAFF. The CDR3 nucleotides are TGTGCCAGCGGGCGACAGGGAGAGAACACTGAAGCTTTCTTT.

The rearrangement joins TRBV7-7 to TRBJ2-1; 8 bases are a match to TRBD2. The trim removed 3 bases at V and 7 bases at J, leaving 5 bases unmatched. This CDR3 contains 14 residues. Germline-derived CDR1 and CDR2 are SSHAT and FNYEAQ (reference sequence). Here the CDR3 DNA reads TGTGCCAGCAGCTTCGGGAGGGCCGGTAATGAGCAGTTCTTC. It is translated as CASSFGRAGNEQFF.

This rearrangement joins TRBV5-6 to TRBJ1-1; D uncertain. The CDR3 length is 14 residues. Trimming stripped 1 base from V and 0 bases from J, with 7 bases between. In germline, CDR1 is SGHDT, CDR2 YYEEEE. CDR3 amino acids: CASSLRAVNTEAFF. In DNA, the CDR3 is TGTGCCAGCAGCTTGAGGGCAGTGAACACTGAAGCTTTCTTT.

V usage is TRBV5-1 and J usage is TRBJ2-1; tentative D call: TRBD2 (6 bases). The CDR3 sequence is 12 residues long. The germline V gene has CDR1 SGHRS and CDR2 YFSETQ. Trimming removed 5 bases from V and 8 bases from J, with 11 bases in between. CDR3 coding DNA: TGCGCCAGCAGTAGTAGCGGCGATGAGCAGTTCTTC. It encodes CASSSSGDEQFF.

This CDR3 reads CASSPVPRRGETQYF. The CDR3 nucleotides are TGTGCCAGCAGCCCCGTCCCCCGCAGGGGTGAGACCCAGTACTTC. This chain joins TRBV9 and TRBJ2-5; TRBD1 might be the D (6 bases). Germline V gives CDR1 SGDLS, CDR2 YYNGEE. This CDR3 spans 15 amino acids. Trimming removed 4 bases at V and 5 bases at J, with 18 bases between.

CDR3 residues: CASSQRWGRPKDTEAFF. DNA for the CDR3: TGTGCCAGCAGCCAAAGATGGGGCAGGCCTAAGGACACTGAAGCTTTCTTT. The V gene is TRBV14, the J gene TRBJ1-1, with a tentative D call TRBD1 (5 bases). V was pared by 2 bases and J by 3 bases, with 19 bases between. The germline CDR1 and CDR2 sequences are SGHDN and FVKESK. CDR3 size: 17 residues.

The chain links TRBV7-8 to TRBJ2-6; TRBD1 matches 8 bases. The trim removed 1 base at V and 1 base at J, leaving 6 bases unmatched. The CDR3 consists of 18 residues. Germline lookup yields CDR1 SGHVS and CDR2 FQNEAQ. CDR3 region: CASSLGQGKASGANVLTF. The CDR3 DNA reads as TGTGCCAGCAGCTTAGGACAGGGGAAAGCTTCTGGGGCCAACGTCCTGACTTTC.

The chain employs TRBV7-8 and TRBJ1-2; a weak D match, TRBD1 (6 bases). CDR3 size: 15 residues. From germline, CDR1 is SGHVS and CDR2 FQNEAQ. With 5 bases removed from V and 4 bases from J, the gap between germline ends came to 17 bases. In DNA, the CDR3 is TGTGCCAGCAGCGAACGTACAGGGCTTGGCTATGGCTACACCTTC. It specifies CASSERTGLGYGYTF.

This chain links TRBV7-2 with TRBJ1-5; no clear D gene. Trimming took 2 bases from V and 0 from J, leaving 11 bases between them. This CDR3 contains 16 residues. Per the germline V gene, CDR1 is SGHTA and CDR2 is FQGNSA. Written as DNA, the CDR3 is TGTGCCAGCAGCTTACATAGCCGGGGTAGCAATCAGCCCCAGCATTTT. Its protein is CASSLHSRGSNQPQHF.

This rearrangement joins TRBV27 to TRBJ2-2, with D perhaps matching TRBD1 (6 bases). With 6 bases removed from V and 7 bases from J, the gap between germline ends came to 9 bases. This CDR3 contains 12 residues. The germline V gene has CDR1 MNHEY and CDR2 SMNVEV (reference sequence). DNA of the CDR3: TGTGCCAGCAGACCACAGGGCGGGGAGCTGTTTTTT. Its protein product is CASRPQGGELFF.

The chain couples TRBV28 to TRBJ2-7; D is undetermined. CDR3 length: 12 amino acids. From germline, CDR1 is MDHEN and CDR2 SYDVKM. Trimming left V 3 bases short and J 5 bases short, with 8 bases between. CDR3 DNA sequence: TGTGCCAGCAGTTTTTTAATCGACGAGCAGTACTTC. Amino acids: CASSFLIDEQYF.

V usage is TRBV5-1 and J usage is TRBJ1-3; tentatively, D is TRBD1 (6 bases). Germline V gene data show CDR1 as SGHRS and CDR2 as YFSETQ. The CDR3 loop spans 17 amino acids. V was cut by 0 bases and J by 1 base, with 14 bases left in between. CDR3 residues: CASSLDNRAFSGNTIYF. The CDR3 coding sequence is TGCGCCAGCAGCTTGGATAACAGGGCTTTTTCTGGAAACACCATATATTTT.

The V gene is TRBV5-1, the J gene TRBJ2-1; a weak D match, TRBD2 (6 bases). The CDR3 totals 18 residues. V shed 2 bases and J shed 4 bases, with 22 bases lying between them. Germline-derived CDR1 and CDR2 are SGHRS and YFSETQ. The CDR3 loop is CASSLTQASLANYNEQFF. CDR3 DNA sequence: TGCGCCAGCAGCTTAACGCAGGCATCTCTAGCGAATTACAATGAGCAGTTCTTC.

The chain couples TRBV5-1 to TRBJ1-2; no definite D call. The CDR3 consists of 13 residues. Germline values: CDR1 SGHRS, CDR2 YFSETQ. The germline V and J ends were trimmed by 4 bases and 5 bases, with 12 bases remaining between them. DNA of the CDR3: TGCGCCAGCAGCCAAGAGGGAATATATGGCTACACCTTC. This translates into CASSQEGIYGYTF.

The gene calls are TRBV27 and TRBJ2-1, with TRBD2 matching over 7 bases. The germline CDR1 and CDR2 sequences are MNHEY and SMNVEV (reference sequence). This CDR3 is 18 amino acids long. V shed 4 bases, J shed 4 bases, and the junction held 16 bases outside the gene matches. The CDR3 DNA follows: TGTGCCAGCAGTTGGGGCGGACTAGGGCTTGCCAGTTACAATGAGCAGTTCTTC. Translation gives CASSWGGLGLASYNEQFF.

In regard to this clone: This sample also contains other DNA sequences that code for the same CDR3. This chain's CDR3 is CASSPNYGYTF. Here the CDR3 DNA reads TGTGCCAGCTCCCCTAACTATGGCTACACCTTC. The chain uses TRBV28 and TRBJ1-2; unclear D gene. Germline V gene sequence: CDR1 MDHEN, CDR2 SYDVKM. The CDR3 is 11 residues long. Trimming took off 8 bases at V and 0 bases at J, with 4 bases between the two ends.

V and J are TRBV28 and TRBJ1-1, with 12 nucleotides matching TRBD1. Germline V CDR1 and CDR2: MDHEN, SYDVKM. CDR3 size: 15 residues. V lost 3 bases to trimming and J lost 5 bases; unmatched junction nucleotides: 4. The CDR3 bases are TGTGCCAGCAGTTTCCGGGACAGGGGGCGTACTGAAGCTTTCTTT. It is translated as CASSFRDRGRTEAFF.

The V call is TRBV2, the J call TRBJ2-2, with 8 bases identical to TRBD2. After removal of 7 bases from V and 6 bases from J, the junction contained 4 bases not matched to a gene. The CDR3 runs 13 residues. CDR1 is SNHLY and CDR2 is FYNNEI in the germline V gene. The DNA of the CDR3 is TGTGCCAGCAAGCGGGAGAGGTCCGGGGAGCTGTTTTTT. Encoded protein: CASKRERSGELFF.

The CDR3 region has the DNA TGCGCCAGCAGCCAAGAGACAGGATGGGCCACCGGGGAGCTGTTTTTT. Translating it yields CASSQETGWATGELFF. This chain uses TRBV4-3 with TRBJ2-2; weak D call: TRBD1 (6 bases). V lost 0 bases and J lost 4, with 12 bases in between. CDR3 size: 16 residues. From germline, CDR1 is LGHNA and CDR2 YSLEER.

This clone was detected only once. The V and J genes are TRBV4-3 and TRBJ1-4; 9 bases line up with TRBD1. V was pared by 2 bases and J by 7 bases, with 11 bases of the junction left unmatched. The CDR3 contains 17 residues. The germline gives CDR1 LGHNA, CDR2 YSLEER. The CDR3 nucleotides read TGCGCCAGCAGCCAAACCCCGGGACAGGGCTTTTTTGAAAAACTGTTTTTT. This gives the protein CASSQTPGQGFFEKLFF.

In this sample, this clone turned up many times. As DNA, the CDR3 is TGTGCCAGTAGTATAAGGCCAGCGGGCCGAGGGTTTGGCAATGAGCAGTTCTTC. Translated: CASSIRPAGRGFGNEQFF. The chain couples TRBV19 to TRBJ2-1, with TRBD2 as a possible D gene (6 bases). The V and J ends lost 2 bases and 6 bases respectively, with 23 bases between them. Germline CDR1 is LNHDA and CDR2 is SQIVND (reference sequence). The CDR3 has 18 residues.

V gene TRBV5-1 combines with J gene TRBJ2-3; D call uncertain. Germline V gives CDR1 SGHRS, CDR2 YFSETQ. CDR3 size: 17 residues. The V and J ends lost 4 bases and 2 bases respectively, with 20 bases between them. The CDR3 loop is CASSPDKPAVYTDTQYF. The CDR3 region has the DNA TGCGCCAGCAGCCCCGACAAGCCCGCTGTCTACACAGATACGCAGTATTTT.